The clone carrying this T cell receptor beta chain was seen a few times. Amplification of TCR beta used genomic DNA extracted from peripheral blood. This entry is derived from a study of T cell repertoires in aging, cancer and after chemotherapy. The germline gives CDR1 MNHNY, CDR2 SVGAGI (reference sequence). V dropped 11 bases and J dropped 1; count of bases not matched to a gene: 8. This CDR3 is 13 amino acids long. A mixed TRB-A/B primer pool amplified rearranged TRB by multiplex touch-down PCR. One entry per CDR3 protein, called by TCRdb with MiXCR from the multiplex PCR reads. The sample carries about 10,000 distinct CDR3 sequences, roughly 35% recorded once.

This TCR derives from a human donor in good health. What was sequenced was blood. The chain is built from TRBV6-6 and TRBJ2-7, with 7 bases fitting TRBD1. CDR3 sequence: CAARDSISYEQYF. For the CDR3, the DNA is TGTGCCGCCCGGGACAGCATTTCCTACGAGCAGTACTTC.